The 8 T cell receptor beta chains below were found in one sample sequenced in a study of blood T cell repertoires in COVID-19. Generated by immunoSEQ multiplex PCR, the TCRdb table keeps only in-frame clones and is missing some. This sample has roughly 280,000 clones, with over 65% found just once. Sequencing used peripheral blood. These receptors came from a man in his sixties who had recovered from COVID-19.

The chain joins TRBV5-1 to TRBJ1-4; tentatively, D is TRBD1 (5 bases). Per germline, CDR1 SGHRS and CDR2 YFSETQ. The V gene lost 0 bases and the J gene lost 6 bases, with 9 bases spanning the gap. This CDR3 has 14 amino acids. The CDR3 DNA sequence: TGCGCCAGCAGCTTGGCCAGGGTAGATGAAAAACTGTTTTTT. Protein: CASSLARVDEKLFF.

The V gene is TRBV5-1, the J gene TRBJ2-7, with a weak D call TRBD2 (7 bases). The germline V and J ends were trimmed by 0 bases and 5 bases, with 15 bases remaining between them. Germline CDR1 SGHRS, CDR2 YFSETQ. The CDR3 extends over 15 amino acids. The CDR3 DNA follows: TGCGCCAGCAGCTTGGCTGTTTCGGGGGGCCACGAGCAGTACTTC. This translates into CASSLAVSGGHEQYF.

This rearrangement joins TRBV3-1 (or the pseudogene TRBV3-2) to TRBJ2-4, with a weak D call TRBD2 (5 bases). CDR1 is LGHDT, CDR2 YNNKEL, per germline (reference sequence). This CDR3 is built from 17 residues. The V and J ends lost 1 base and 3 bases respectively, with 16 bases between them. The CDR3 loop is CASSQGLVGVGKNIQYF. The CDR3 nucleotides are TGTGCCAGCAGCCAAGGCCTGGTGGGAGTTGGCAAAAACATTCAGTACTTC.

The rearrangement links TRBV7-9 to TRBJ1-6; 11 bases are a match to TRBD1. The germline V gene has CDR1 SEHNR and CDR2 FQNEAQ (reference sequence). V was clipped by 8 bases and J by 7 bases; unmatched bases: 1. The CDR3 totals 13 residues. Here the CDR3 reads CASRTGGNSPLHF. The CDR3, as DNA: TGTGCCAGCCGGACAGGGGGCAATTCACCCCTCCACTTT.

V usage is TRBV11-2 and J usage is TRBJ2-1; TRBD2 agrees at 8 bases. The CDR3 has 14 residues. Germline CDR1 is SGHAT and CDR2 is FQNNGV. Trimming at V came to 7 bases and at J to 10 bases, leaving 12 bases not matched to a gene. The CDR3 sequence: CASILAGSPPEQFF. In DNA form, the CDR3 reads TGTGCCAGCATATTAGCGGGATCCCCGCCCGAGCAGTTCTTC.

The chain carries TRBV2 and TRBJ1-2, with 7 bases that match TRBD1. CDR1 SNHLY and CDR2 FYNNEI come from the germline V gene. The ends lost 6 bases at V and 2 bases at J; junction bases unmatched: 6. The length of the CDR3 is 14 residues. The CDR3 coding sequence is TGTGCCAGCAGGCCAGGGGGGACCAACTATGGCTACACCTTC. Protein: CASRPGGTNYGYTF.

This sequence joins TRBV14 and TRBJ1-6; D possibly corresponds to TRBD1 (6 bases). V was clipped by 2 bases and J by 3 bases, with 11 bases between them. Germline loops: CDR1 SGHDN, CDR2 FVKESK. CDR3 length equals 16 residues. The CDR3 reads CASSQYLDSYNSPLHF. The CDR3 coding sequence is TGTGCCAGCAGCCAATACCTGGACAGCTATAATTCACCCCTCCACTTT.

The V call is TRBV28, the J call TRBJ1-6; the D is unclear. The CDR3 totals 14 residues. The germline V and J ends were trimmed by 3 bases and 5 bases, with 8 bases remaining between them. In germline, CDR1 is MDHEN, CDR2 SYDVKM. The chain's CDR3 is CASSLWQNNSPLHF. The CDR3 DNA sequence: TGTGCCAGCAGTTTGTGGCAGAATAATTCACCCCTCCACTTT.